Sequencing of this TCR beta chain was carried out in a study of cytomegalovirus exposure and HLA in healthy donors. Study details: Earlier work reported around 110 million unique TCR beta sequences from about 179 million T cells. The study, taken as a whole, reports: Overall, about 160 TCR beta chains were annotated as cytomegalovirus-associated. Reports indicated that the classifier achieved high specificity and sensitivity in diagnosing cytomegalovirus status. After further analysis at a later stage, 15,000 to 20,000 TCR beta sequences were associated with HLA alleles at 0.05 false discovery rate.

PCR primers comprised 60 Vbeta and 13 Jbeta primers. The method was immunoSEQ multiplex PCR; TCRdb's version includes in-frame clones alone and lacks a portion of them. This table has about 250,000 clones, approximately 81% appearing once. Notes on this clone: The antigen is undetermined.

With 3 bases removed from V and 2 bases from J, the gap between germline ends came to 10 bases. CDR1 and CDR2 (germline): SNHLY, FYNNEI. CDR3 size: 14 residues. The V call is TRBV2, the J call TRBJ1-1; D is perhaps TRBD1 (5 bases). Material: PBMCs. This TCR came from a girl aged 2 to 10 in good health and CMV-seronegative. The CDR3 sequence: CASSEAGRNTEAFF. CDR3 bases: TGTGCCAGCAGTGAGGCAGGGCGTAACACTGAAGCTTTCTTT.